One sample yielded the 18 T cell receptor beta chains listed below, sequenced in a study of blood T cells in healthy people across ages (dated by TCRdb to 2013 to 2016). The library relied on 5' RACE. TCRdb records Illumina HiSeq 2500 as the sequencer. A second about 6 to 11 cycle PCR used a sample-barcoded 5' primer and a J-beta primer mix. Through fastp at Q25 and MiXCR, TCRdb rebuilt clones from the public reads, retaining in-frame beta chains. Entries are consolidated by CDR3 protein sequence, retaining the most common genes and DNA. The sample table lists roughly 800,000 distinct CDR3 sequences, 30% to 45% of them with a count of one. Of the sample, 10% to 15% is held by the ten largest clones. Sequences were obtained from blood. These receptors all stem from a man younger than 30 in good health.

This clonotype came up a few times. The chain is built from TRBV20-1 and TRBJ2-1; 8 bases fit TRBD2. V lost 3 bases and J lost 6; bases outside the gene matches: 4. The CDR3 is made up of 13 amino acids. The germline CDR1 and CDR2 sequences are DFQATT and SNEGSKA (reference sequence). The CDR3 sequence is CSASRTSSNEQFF. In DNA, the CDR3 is TGCAGTGCTAGTAGGACTAGCAGCAATGAGCAGTTCTTC.

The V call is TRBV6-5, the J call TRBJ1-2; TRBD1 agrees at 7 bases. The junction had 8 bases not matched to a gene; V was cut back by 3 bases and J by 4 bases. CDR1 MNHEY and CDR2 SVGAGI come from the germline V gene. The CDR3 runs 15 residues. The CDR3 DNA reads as TGTGCCAGCAGTTATAGGGCAGGGGGACCCTATGGCTACACCTTC. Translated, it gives CASSYRAGGPYGYTF.

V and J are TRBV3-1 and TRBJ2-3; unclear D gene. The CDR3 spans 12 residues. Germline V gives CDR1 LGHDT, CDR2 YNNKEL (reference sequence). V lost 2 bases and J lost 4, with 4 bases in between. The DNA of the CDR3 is TGTGCCAGCAGCCAAATTTCAGATACGCAGTATTTT. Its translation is CASSQISDTQYF.

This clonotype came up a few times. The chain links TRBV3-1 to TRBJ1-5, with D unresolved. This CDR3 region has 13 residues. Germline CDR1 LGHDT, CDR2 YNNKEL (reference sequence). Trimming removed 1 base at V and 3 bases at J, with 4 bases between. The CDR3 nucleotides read TGTGCCAGCAGCCAAGGACACAATCAGCCCCAGCATTTT. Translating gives CASSQGHNQPQHF.

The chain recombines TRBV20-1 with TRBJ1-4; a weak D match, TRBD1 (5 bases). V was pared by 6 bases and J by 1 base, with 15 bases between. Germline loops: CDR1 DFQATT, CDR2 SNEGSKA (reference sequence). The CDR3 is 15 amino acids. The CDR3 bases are TGCAGTGCCGCCCTATGGGGGGTAACTAATGAAAAACTGTTTTTT. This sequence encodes CSAALWGVTNEKLFF.

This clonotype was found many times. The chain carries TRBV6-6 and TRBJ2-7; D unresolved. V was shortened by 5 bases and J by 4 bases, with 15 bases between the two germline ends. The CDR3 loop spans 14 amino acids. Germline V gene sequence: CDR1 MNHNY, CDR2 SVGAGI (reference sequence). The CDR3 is CASSPNPYKYEQYF. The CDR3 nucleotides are TGTGCCAGCAGTCCGAACCCATACAAGTACGAGCAGTACTTC.

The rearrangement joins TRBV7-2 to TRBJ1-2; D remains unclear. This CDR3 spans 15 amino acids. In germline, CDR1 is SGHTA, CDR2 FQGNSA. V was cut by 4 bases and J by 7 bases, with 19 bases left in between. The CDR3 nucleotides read TGTACCAGCAGCTCTCCAACGGGTAAAGTAGCTGGCTACACCTTC. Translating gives CTSSSPTGKVAGYTF.

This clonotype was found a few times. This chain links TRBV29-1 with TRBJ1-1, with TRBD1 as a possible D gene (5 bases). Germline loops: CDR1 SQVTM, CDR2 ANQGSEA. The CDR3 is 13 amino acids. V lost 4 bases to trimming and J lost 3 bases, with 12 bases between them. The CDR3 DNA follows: TGCAGCGTTGGAGGGGCGTTTGACACTGAAGCTTTCTTT. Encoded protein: CSVGGAFDTEAFF.

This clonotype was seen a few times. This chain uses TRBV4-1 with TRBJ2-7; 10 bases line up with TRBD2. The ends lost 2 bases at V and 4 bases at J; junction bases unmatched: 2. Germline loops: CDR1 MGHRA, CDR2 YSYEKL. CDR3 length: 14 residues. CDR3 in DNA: TGCGCCAGCAGCCAAACTAGCGGGGAGTACGAGCAGTACTTC. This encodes CASSQTSGEYEQYF.

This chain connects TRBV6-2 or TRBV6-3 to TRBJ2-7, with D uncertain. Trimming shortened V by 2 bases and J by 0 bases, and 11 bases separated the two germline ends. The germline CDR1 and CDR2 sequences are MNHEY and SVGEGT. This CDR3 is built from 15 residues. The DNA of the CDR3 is TGTGCCAGCAGTTACGCACGAGTAAGCTCCTACGAGCAGTACTTC. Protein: CASSYARVSSYEQYF.

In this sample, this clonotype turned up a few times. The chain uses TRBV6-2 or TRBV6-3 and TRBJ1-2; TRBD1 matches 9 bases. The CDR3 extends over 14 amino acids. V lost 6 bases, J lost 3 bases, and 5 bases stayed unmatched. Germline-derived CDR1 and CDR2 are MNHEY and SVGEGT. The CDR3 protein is CASSRTGADYGYTF. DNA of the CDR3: TGTGCCAGCAGCCGGACAGGGGCAGACTATGGCTACACCTTC.

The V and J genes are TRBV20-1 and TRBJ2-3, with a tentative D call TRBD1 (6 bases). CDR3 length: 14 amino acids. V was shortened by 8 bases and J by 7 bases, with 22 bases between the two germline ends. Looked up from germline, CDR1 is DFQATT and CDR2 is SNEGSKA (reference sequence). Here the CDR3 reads CSTTTGMVGHTQYF. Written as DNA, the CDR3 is TGCAGTACCACAACAGGGATGGTTGGGCATACGCAGTATTTT.

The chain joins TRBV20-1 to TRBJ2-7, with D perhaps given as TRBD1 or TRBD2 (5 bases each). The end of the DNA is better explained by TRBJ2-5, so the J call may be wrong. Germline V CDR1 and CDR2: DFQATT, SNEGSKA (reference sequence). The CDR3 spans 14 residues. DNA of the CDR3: TGCAGTGCTAGAGAGGGGACGAGGACGGAGACCCAGTACTTC. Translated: CSAREGTRTETQYF.

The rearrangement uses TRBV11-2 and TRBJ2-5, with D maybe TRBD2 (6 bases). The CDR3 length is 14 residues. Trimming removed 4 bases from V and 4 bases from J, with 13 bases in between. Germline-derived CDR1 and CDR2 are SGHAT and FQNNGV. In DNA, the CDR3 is TGTGCCAGCAGCTACAGGAGGGGAGGAGAGACCCAGTACTTC. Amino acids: CASSYRRGGETQYF.

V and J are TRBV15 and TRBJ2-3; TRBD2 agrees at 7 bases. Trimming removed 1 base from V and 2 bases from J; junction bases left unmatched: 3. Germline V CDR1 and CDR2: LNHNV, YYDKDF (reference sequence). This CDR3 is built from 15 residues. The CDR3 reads CATSRGGGATDTQYF. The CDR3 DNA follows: TGTGCCACCAGCAGAGGGGGGGGTGCCACAGATACGCAGTATTTT.

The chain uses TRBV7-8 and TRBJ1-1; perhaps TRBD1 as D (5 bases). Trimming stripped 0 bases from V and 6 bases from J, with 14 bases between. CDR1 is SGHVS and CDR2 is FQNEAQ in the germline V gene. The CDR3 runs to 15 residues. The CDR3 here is CASSLALEGPAEAFF. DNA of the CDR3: TGTGCCAGCAGCTTAGCTTTGGAGGGGCCGGCTGAAGCTTTCTTT.

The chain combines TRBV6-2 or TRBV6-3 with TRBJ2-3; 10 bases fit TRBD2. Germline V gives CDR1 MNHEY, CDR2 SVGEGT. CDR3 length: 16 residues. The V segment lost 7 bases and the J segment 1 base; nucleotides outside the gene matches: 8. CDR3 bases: TGTGCCAGCATGGAAAGCGGGGGGGCCCGCACAGATACGCAGTATTTT. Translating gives CASMESGGARTDTQYF.

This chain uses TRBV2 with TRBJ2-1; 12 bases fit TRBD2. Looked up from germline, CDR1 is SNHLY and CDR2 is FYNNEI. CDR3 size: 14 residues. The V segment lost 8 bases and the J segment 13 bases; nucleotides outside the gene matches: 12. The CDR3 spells CASDLAGGRETQFF. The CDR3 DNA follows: TGTGCCAGCGACCTAGCGGGGGGGCGAGAGACCCAGTTCTTC. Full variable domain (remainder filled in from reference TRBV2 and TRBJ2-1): EPEVTQTPSHQVTQMGQEVILRCVPISNHLYFYWYRQILGQKVEFLVSFYNNEISEKSEIFDDQFSVERPDGSNFTLKIRSTKLEDSAMYFCASDLAGGRETQFFGPGTRLTVL.